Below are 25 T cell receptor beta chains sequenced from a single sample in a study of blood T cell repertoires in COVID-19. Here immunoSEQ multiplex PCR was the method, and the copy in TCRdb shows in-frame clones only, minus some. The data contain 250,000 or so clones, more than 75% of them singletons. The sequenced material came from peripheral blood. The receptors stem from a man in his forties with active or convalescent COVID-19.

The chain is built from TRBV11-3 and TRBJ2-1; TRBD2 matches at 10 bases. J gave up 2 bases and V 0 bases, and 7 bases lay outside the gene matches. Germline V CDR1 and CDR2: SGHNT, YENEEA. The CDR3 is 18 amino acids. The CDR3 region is CASSLEASGRATYNEQFF. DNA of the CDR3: TGTGCCAGCAGCTTAGAAGCTAGCGGGAGAGCTACCTACAATGAGCAGTTCTTC.

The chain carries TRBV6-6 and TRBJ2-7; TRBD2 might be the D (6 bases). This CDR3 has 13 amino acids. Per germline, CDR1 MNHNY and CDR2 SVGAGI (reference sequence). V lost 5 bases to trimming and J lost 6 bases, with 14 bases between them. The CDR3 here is CASSPRTRGEQYF. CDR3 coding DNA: TGTGCCAGCAGTCCGAGGACGCGGGGCGAGCAGTACTTC.

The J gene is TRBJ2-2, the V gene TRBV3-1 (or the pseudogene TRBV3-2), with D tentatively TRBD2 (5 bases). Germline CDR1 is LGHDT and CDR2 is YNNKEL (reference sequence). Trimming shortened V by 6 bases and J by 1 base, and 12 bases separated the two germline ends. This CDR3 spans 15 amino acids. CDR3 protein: CASRQRGKNTGELFF. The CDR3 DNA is TGTGCCAGCAGGCAGAGAGGGAAGAACACCGGGGAGCTGTTTTTT.

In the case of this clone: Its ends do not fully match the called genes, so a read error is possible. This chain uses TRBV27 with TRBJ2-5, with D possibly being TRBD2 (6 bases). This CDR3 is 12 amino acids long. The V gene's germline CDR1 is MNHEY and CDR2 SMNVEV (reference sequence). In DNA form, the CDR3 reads TGTGCCAGCAGATCCGCTAGCGCGAATTTGGACTTC. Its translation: CASRSASANLDF.

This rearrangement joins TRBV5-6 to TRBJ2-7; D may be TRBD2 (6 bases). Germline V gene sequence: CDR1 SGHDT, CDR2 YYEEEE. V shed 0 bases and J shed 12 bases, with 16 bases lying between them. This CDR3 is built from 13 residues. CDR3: CASSLEAGPGRYF. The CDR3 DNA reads TGTGCCAGCAGCTTGGAGGCGGGACCGGGGAGGTACTTC.

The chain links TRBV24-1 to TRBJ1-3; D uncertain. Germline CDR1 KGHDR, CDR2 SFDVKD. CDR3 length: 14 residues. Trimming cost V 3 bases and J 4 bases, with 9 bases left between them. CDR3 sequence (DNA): TGTGCCACCAGTGATACGAGATCGGGAAACACCATATATTTT. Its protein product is CATSDTRSGNTIYF.

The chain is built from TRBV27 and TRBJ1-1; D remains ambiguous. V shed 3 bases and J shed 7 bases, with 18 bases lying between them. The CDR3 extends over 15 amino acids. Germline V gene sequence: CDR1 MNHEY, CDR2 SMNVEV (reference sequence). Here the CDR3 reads CASSLSFSRSLEAFF. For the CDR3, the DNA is TGTGCCAGCAGTTTGAGCTTCAGTAGGAGCCTTGAAGCTTTCTTT.

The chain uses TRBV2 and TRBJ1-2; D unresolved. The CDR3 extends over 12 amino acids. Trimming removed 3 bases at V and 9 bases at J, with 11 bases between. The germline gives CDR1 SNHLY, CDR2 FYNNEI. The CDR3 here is CASSDGEGSYTF. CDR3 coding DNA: TGTGCCAGCAGTGACGGGGAAGGAAGCTACACCTTC.

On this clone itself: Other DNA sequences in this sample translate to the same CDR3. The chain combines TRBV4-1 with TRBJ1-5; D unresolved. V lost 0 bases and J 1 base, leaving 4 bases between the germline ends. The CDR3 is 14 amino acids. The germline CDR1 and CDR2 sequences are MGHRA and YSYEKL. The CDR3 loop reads CASSQDRSNQPQHF. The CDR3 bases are TGCGCCAGCAGCCAAGATCGGAGCAATCAGCCCCAGCATTTT.

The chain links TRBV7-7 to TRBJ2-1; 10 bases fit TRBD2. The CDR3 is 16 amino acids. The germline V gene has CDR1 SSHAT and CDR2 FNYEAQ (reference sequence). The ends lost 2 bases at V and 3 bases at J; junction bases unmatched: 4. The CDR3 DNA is TGTGCCAGCAGCTTAAACAGCGGGGGGGTCTACAATGAGCAGTTCTTC. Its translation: CASSLNSGGVYNEQFF.

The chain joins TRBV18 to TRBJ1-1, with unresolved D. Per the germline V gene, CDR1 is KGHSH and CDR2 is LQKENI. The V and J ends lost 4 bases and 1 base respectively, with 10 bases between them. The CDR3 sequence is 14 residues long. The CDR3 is CASSRPGQNTEAFF. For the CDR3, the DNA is TGTGCCAGCTCACGACCGGGCCAGAACACTGAAGCTTTCTTT.

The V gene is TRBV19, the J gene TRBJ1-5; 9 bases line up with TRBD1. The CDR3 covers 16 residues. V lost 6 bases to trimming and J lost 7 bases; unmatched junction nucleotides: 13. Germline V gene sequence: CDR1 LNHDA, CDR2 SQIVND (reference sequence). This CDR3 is CASSQSRSQGAQPQHF. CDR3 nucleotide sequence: TGTGCCAGTAGCCAGAGTAGGTCACAGGGGGCCCAGCCCCAGCATTTT.

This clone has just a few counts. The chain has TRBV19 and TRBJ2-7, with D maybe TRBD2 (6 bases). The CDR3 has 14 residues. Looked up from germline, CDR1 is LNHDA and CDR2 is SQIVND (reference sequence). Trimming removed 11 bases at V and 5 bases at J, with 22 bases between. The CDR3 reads CARLGGDSYNEQYF. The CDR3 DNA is TGTGCCCGCCTGGGGGGAGATTCATACAACGAGCAGTACTTC. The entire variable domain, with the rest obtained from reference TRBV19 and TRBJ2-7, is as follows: DGGITQSPKYLFRKEGQNVTLSCEQNLNHDAMYWYRQDPGQGLRLIYYSQIVNDFQKGDIAEGYSVSREKKESFPLTVTSAQKNPTAFYLCARLGGDSYNEQYFGPGTRLTVT.

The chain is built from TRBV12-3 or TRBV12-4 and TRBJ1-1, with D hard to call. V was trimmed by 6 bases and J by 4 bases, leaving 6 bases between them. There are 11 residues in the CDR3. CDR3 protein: CASSPSTEAFF. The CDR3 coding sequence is TGTGCCAGCAGCCCGAGCACTGAAGCTTTCTTT.

The CDR3 reads CASSQDFGTGYAYGYTF. DNA of the CDR3: TGTGCCAGCAGCCAAGACTTCGGGACAGGGTATGCCTATGGCTACACCTTC. This chain uses TRBV3-1 (or the pseudogene TRBV3-2) with TRBJ1-2; 9 bases map to TRBD1. This CDR3 spans 17 amino acids. Germline CDR1 is LGHDT and CDR2 is YNNKEL (reference sequence). V lost 0 bases and J lost 4; bases outside the gene matches: 9.

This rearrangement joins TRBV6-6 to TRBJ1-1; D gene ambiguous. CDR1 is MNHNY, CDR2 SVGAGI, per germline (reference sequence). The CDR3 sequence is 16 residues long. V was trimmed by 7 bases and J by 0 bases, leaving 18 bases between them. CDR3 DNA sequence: TGTGCCAGCATTGCCGGGGTCGGGGATTTGAACACTGAAGCTTTCTTT. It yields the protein CASIAGVGDLNTEAFF.

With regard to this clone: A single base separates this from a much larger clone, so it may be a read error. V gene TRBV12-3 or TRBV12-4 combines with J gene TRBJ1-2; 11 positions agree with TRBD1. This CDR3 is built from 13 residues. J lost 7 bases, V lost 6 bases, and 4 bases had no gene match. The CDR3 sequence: CASSPGQGAGYTF. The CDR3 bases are TGTGCCAGCAGCCCCGGACAGGGGGCTGGCTACACCTTC.

CDR3 coding DNA: TGCGCCAGCAGCTTGGGGACAGGGAATGAGCAGTTCTTC. Protein product: CASSLGTGNEQFF. The chain links TRBV5-1 to TRBJ2-1; TRBD1 matches at 8 bases. The germline V gene has CDR1 SGHRS and CDR2 YFSETQ. CDR3 size: 13 residues. The trim removed 0 bases at V and 7 bases at J, leaving 0 bases unmatched.

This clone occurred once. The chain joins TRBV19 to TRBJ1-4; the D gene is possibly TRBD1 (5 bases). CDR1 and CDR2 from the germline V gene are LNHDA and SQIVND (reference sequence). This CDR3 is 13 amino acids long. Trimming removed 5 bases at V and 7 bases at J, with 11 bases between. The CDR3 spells CASSGGFREKLFF. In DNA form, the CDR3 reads TGTGCCAGTAGTGGGGGGTTTCGTGAAAAACTGTTTTTT.

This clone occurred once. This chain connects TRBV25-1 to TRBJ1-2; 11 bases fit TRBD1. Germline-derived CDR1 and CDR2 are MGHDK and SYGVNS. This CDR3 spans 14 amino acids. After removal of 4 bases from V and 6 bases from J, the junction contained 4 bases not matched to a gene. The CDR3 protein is CASSVGTGGDGYTF. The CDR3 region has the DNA TGTGCCAGCAGTGTAGGGACAGGGGGAGATGGCTACACCTTC.

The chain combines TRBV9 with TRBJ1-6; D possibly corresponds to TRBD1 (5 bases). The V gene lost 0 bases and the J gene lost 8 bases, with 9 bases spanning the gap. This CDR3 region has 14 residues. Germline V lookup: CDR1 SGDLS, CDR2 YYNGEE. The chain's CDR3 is CASSVAGIDSPLHF. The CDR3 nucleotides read TGTGCCAGCAGCGTAGCAGGGATTGATTCACCCCTCCACTTT.

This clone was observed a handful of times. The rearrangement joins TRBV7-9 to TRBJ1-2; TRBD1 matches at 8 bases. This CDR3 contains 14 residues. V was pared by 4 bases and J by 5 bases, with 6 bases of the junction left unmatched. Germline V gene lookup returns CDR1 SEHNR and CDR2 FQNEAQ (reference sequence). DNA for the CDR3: TGTGCCAGCAGCTCACCGGGACAGGAATATGGCTACACCTTC. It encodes CASSSPGQEYGYTF. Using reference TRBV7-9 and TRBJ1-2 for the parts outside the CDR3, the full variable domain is DTGVSQNPRHKITKRGQNVTFRCDPISEHNRLYWYRQTLGQGPEFLTYFQNEAQLEKSRLLSDRFSAERPKGSFSTLEIQRTEQGDSAMYLCASSSPGQEYGYTFGSGTRLTVV.

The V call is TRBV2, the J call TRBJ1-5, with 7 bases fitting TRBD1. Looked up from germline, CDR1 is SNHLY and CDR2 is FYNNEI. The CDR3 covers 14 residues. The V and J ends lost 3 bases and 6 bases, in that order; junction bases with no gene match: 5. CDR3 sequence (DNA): TGTGCCAGCAGTGAGACGACAGGGATTCAGCCCCAGCATTTT. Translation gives CASSETTGIQPQHF. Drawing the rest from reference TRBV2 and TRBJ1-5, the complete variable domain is EPEVTQTPSHQVTQMGQEVILRCVPISNHLYFYWYRQILGQKVEFLVSFYNNEISEKSEIFDDQFSVERPDGSNFTLKIRSTKLEDSAMYFCASSETTGIQPQHFGDGTRLSIL.

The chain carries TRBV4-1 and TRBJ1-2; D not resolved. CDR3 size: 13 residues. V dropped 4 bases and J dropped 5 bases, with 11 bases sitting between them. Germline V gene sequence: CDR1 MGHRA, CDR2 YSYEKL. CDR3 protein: CASSPQEGYGYTF. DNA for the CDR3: TGCGCCAGCAGCCCCCAAGAGGGATATGGCTACACCTTC.

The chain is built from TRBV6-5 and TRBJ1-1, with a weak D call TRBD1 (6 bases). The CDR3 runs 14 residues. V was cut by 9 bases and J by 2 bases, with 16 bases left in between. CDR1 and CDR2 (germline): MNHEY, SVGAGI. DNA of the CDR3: TGTGCCAGTACCTCTGGGACATCCAACACTGAAGCTTTCTTT. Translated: CASTSGTSNTEAFF.